These 26 T cell receptor beta chains were all obtained from the same sample, sequenced in a study of blood T cells in healthy people across ages. A second roughly 6 to 12 cycle PCR used barcoded and J-beta primers. TCRdb recomputed calls from the 5' RACE reads with MiXCR, one row per CDR3 protein. The sample records about 1.8 million distinct CDR3 sequences, 49% being singletons. Sequenced sample: blood. Receptor source: a woman aged 40 to 50 in good health.

DNA of the CDR3: TGCAGCGTAAGACAGGGGTTGAATCAGCCCCAGCATTTT. Encoded protein: CSVRQGLNQPQHF. This rearrangement joins TRBV29-1 to TRBJ1-5; TRBD1 matches at 8 bases. Germline-derived CDR1 and CDR2 are SQVTM and ANQGSEA. The CDR3 extends over 13 amino acids. With V trimmed by 6 bases and J by 4 bases, 5 bases remained unmatched.

This clonotype has more than one count but fewer than ten. The gene calls are TRBV3-1 and TRBJ2-3; D uncertain. Germline V CDR1 and CDR2: LGHDT, YNNKEL (reference sequence). Trimming removed 0 bases at V and 0 bases at J, with 13 bases between. The CDR3 totals 17 residues. This CDR3 reads CASSQEHTPTSTDTQYF. The CDR3 DNA sequence: TGTGCCAGCAGCCAAGAGCATACGCCTACTAGCACAGATACGCAGTATTTT.

This clonotype was observed a handful of times. The CDR3 nucleotides read TGCGCCAGCAGCACCGGCCTAGCGGGGGGGGGAGAGACCCAGTACTTC. Protein: CASSTGLAGGGETQYF. The rearrangement links TRBV5-1 to TRBJ2-5, with 12 positions matching TRBD2. CDR1 and CDR2 from the germline V gene are SGHRS and YFSETQ. V lost 4 bases, J lost 4 bases, and 8 bases stayed unmatched. The CDR3 has 16 amino acids.

This clonotype was counted between two and nine times. The chain is built from TRBV20-1 and TRBJ2-6, with D unresolved. The V and J ends lost 4 bases and 1 base respectively, with 2 bases between them. Germline V lookup: CDR1 DFQATT, CDR2 SNEGSKA (reference sequence). This CDR3 spans 12 amino acids. Here the CDR3 DNA reads TGCAGTGCTAAGTCTGGGGCCAACGTCCTGACTTTC. Translated, it gives CSAKSGANVLTF.

This clonotype was found a few times. The chain is built from TRBV12-3 or TRBV12-4 and TRBJ1-2, with 10 positions matching TRBD1. The CDR3 extends over 14 amino acids. After removal of 4 bases from V and 7 bases from J, the junction contained 6 bases not matched to a gene. CDR3: CASSSGQGGRGYTF. DNA of the CDR3: TGTGCCAGCAGTTCAGGACAGGGGGGTCGTGGCTACACCTTC.

The chain uses TRBV9 and TRBJ2-5; unclear D gene. CDR3 length: 11 amino acids. V gave up 4 bases and J gave up 5 bases, with 6 bases separating them. Germline V gene lookup returns CDR1 SGDLS and CDR2 YYNGEE. The CDR3 protein is CASSTDETQYF. The CDR3 coding sequence is TGTGCCAGCAGCACCGACGAGACCCAGTACTTC.

The chain couples TRBV20-1 to TRBJ2-3; D call uncertain. CDR1 DFQATT and CDR2 SNEGSKA come from the germline V gene (reference sequence). There are 11 residues in the CDR3. The germline V and J ends were trimmed by 3 bases and 7 bases, with 8 bases remaining between them. CDR3 protein: CSASRENTQYF. CDR3 bases: TGCAGTGCTAGTCGTGAGAATACGCAGTATTTT.

This clonotype was counted once. The gene calls are TRBV6-1 and TRBJ2-7; no definite D call. In germline, CDR1 is MNHNS, CDR2 SASEGT. There are 13 residues in the CDR3. V shed 2 bases and J shed 5 bases, with 10 bases lying between them. The CDR3 protein is CASSERNRHEQYF. The CDR3 nucleotides are TGTGCCAGCAGTGAACGAAACCGCCACGAGCAGTACTTC.

This clonotype turned up a few times. This chain connects TRBV29-1 to TRBJ2-3, with TRBD2 as a possible D gene (6 bases). The germline V gene has CDR1 SQVTM and CDR2 ANQGSEA. The CDR3 is 14 amino acids. V was cut by 5 bases and J by 0 bases, with 12 bases left in between. This CDR3 reads CSVPRGTSTDTQYF. As DNA, the CDR3 is TGCAGCGTTCCCCGGGGGACCAGCACAGATACGCAGTATTTT.

The gene calls are TRBV7-2 and TRBJ1-2, with unresolved D. Germline V gives CDR1 SGHTA, CDR2 FQGNSA. The V end lost 4 bases, the J end lost 8 bases, and 14 bases lay between the germline ends. The CDR3 is 13 residues long. The CDR3 DNA sequence: TGTGCCAGCAGCTCACCGACGGGCAGCGGCTACACCTTC. Translating gives CASSSPTGSGYTF. Full variable domain (remainder filled in from reference TRBV7-2 and TRBJ1-2): GAGVSQSPSNKVTEKGKDVELRCDPISGHTALYWYRQSLGQGLEFLIYFQGNSAPDKSGLPSDRFSAERTGGSVSTLTIQRTQQEDSAVYLCASSSPTGSGYTFGSGTRLTVV.

The genes are TRBV4-3 and TRBJ1-6; 8 positions agree with TRBD1. Trimming at V came to 1 base and at J to 6 bases, leaving 8 bases not matched to a gene. The CDR3 sequence is 17 residues long. From germline, CDR1 is LGHNA and CDR2 YSLEER. The CDR3 bases are TGCGCCAGCAGCCAAGTGACAGGGGAAAGGGGTAATTCACCCCTCCACTTT. The encoded protein is CASSQVTGERGNSPLHF.

The rearrangement joins TRBV13 to TRBJ1-4; D is unresolved. Between the trimmed V and J ends, which lost 5 bases and 5 bases, there was a span of 12 bases. This CDR3 has 14 amino acids. The germline V gene has CDR1 PRHDT and CDR2 FYEKMQ (reference sequence). The CDR3 protein is CASSGTVENEKLFF. CDR3 sequence (DNA): TGTGCCAGCAGCGGCACCGTTGAGAATGAAAAACTGTTTTTT.

The chain carries TRBV20-1 and TRBJ2-3; D uncertain. The germline CDR1 and CDR2 sequences are DFQATT and SNEGSKA (reference sequence). The CDR3 sequence is 13 residues long. Deletions cut 5 bases from V and 2 bases from J, with 11 bases between. DNA for the CDR3: TGCAGTGCTCCGCAGAGCCACACAGATACGCAGTATTTT. Its protein product is CSAPQSHTDTQYF.

The CDR3 is CASSLETGTSADTQYF. The CDR3 DNA sequence: TGTGCCAGCAGCTTGGAGACAGGGACCTCGGCAGATACGCAGTATTTT. The chain joins TRBV5-6 to TRBJ2-3; TRBD1 aligns across 7 bases. The germline gives CDR1 SGHDT, CDR2 YYEEEE. The length of the CDR3 is 16 residues. Trimming took 0 bases from V and 4 from J; bases not matched to a gene: 8.

The chain combines TRBV24-1 with TRBJ1-5; a possible D gene is TRBD1 (5 bases). The CDR3 is made up of 13 amino acids. The V end lost 4 bases, the J end lost 6 bases, and 9 bases lay between the germline ends. Germline V lookup: CDR1 KGHDR, CDR2 SFDVKD. CDR3: CATSDRAVQPQHF. The CDR3 DNA is TGTGCCACCAGTGACAGGGCTGTTCAGCCCCAGCATTTT.

This clonotype was counted only a few times. The chain uses TRBV20-1 and TRBJ2-3, with 7 nucleotides matching TRBD1. V was clipped by 6 bases and J by 1 base; unmatched bases: 7. Per germline, CDR1 DFQATT and CDR2 SNEGSKA (reference sequence). CDR3 length equals 14 residues. The CDR3 here is CSAKTGDGTDTQYF. The CDR3 coding sequence is TGCAGTGCCAAAACAGGGGATGGCACAGATACGCAGTATTTT.

This chain links TRBV20-1 with TRBJ2-7; possible D gene TRBD1, 6 bases. The CDR3 spans 14 residues. The V and J ends lost 5 bases and 2 bases respectively, with 16 bases between them. CDR1 is DFQATT, CDR2 SNEGSKA, per germline (reference sequence). This CDR3 is CSAGRRDKTYEQYF. CDR3 nucleotide sequence: TGCAGTGCTGGACGTCGGGACAAGACCTACGAGCAGTACTTC.

CDR3 sequence (DNA): TGTGCCAGCAGCCGGCTAAAGAGGGGTGAAGAGACCCAGTACTTC. This sequence encodes CASSRLKRGEETQYF. The chain carries TRBV11-2 and TRBJ2-7; D is possibly TRBD1 or TRBD2 (5 bases each). Matching the DNA end better, TRBJ2-5 makes the J call doubtful. The CDR3 runs 15 residues. The germline gives CDR1 SGHAT, CDR2 FQNNGV.

With regard to this clonotype: A junction end diverges from the germline sequence, so it may reflect a read error. V and J are TRBV20-1 and TRBJ2-5; 7 bases match TRBD1. The CDR3 length is 13 residues. CDR1 and CDR2 from the germline V gene are DFQATT and SNEGSKA (reference sequence). CDR3 DNA sequence: TGTAGTGCTAGGAACAGGGGATCGGAGACCCAGTACTTC. Translation gives CSARNRGSETQYF.

The chain combines TRBV29-1 with TRBJ1-2; weak D call: TRBD1 (5 bases). Germline V lookup: CDR1 SQVTM, CDR2 ANQGSEA. This CDR3 spans 12 amino acids. The V end lost 7 bases, the J end lost 0 bases, and 9 bases lay between the germline ends. In DNA form, the CDR3 reads TGCAGCGCCGGGGGACCTAACTATGGCTACACCTTC. This translates into CSAGGPNYGYTF.

The chain combines TRBV7-9 with TRBJ2-6, with D perhaps matching TRBD1 or TRBD2 (5 bases each). V lost 1 base to trimming and J lost 5 bases, with 9 bases between them. Germline CDR1 is SEHNR and CDR2 is FQNEAQ (reference sequence). This CDR3 contains 15 residues. The CDR3 region is CASSLDGAWANVLTF. CDR3 DNA sequence: TGTGCCAGCAGCTTAGACGGGGCTTGGGCCAACGTCCTGACTTTC.

The V and J genes are TRBV6-5 and TRBJ2-7; 8 nucleotides line up with TRBD2. The germline CDR1 and CDR2 sequences are MNHEY and SVGAGI. The CDR3 is made up of 14 amino acids. V lost 5 bases to trimming and J lost 3 bases; unmatched junction nucleotides: 6. CDR3 in DNA: TGTGCCAGCAGTCGCACTAGCGGCTACTACGAGCAGTACTTC. Translating it yields CASSRTSGYYEQYF.

The chain uses TRBV4-2 and TRBJ2-5, with 10 bases matching TRBD2. The CDR3 is made up of 16 amino acids. V shed 0 bases, J shed 5 bases, and the junction held 6 bases outside the gene matches. Germline CDR1 and CDR2: LGHNA and YNFKEQ. The CDR3 DNA sequence: TGTGCCAGCAGCCAAGATGTAGCGGGGGGCGGGGAGACCCAGTACTTC. Translating it yields CASSQDVAGGGETQYF.

The chain recombines TRBV29-1 with TRBJ1-1; possible D gene TRBD1, 6 bases. This CDR3 has 15 amino acids. Per germline, CDR1 SQVTM and CDR2 ANQGSEA. V lost 3 bases and J lost 6, with 20 bases in between. For the CDR3, the DNA is TGCAGCGTTGACCGGGGGGAGGGGGTATCCCCTGAAGCTTTCTTT. This translates into CSVDRGEGVSPEAFF. The entire variable domain, with the rest obtained from reference TRBV29-1 and TRBJ1-1, is as follows: SAVISQKPSRDICQRGTSLTIQCQVDSQVTMMFWYRQQPGQSLTLIATANQGSEATYESGFVIDKFPISRPNLTFSTLTVSNMSPEDSSIYLCSVDRGEGVSPEAFFGQGTRLTVV.

The genes are TRBV27 and TRBJ2-1, with D possibly matching TRBD2 (5 bases). The V end was cut by 7 bases, the J end by 0 bases, with 13 bases between. The CDR3 spans 15 residues. CDR1 MNHEY and CDR2 SMNVEV come from the germline V gene (reference sequence). The CDR3 loop reads CASNPERSSYNEQFF. CDR3 DNA: TGTGCCAGCAATCCCGAGCGGAGCTCCTACAATGAGCAGTTCTTC.

The CDR3 sequence: CASSSRQGALTDTQYF. Here the CDR3 DNA reads TGCGCCAGCAGCTCGCGACAGGGGGCTTTAACAGATACGCAGTATTTT. The chain couples TRBV5-1 to TRBJ2-3; 10 bases align to TRBD1. V lost 3 bases to trimming and J lost 3 bases; unmatched junction nucleotides: 7. The CDR3 extends over 16 amino acids. Germline V gives CDR1 SGHRS, CDR2 YFSETQ.